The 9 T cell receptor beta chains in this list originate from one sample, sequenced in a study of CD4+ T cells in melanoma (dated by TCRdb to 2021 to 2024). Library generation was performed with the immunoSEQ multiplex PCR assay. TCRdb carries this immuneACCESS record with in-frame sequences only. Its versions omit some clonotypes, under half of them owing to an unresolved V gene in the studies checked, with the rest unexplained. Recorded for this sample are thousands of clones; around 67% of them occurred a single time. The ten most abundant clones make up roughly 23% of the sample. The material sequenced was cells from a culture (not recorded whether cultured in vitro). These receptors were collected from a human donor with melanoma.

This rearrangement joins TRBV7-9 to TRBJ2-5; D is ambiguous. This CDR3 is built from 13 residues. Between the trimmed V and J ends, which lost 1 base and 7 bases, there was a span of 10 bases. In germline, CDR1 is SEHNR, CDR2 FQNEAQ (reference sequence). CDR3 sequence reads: CASSLGTVGTQYF. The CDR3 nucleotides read TGTGCCAGCAGCTTAGGGACCGTCGGGACCCAGTACTTC.

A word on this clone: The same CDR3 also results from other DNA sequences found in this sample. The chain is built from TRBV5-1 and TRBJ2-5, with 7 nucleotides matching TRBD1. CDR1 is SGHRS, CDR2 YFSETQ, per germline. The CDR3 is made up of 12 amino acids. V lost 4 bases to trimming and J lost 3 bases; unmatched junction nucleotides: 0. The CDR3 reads CASSGQEETQYF. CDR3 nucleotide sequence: TGCGCCAGCAGCGGACAGGAAGAGACCCAGTACTTC.

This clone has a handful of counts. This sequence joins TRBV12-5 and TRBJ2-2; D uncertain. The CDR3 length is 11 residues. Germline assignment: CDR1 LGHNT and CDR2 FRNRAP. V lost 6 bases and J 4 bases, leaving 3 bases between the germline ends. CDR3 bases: TGTGCTAGTGGGGTCACCGGGGAGCTGTTTTTT. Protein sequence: CASGVTGELFF.

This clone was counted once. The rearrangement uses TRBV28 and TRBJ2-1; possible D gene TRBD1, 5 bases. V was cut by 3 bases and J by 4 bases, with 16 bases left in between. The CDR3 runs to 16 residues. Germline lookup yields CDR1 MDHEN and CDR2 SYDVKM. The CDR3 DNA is TGTGCCAGCAGTTTGGTAGGAGACAGCTTGTACAATGAGCAGTTCTTC. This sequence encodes CASSLVGDSLYNEQFF.

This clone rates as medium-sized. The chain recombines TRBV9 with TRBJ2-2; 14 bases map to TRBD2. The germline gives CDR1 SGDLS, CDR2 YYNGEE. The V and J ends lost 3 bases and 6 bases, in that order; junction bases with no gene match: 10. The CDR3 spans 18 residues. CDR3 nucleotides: TGTGCCAGCAGCGAGACTAGCGGGGGGGCTAACGGTCCCGGGGAGCTGTTTTTT. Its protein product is CASSETSGGANGPGELFF.

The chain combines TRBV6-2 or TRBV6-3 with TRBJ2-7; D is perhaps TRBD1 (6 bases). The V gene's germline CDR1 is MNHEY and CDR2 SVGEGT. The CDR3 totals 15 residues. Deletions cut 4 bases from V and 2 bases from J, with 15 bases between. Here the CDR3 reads CASSSTGIYPYEQYF. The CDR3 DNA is TGTGCCAGCAGTTCTACAGGGATTTACCCCTACGAGCAGTACTTC.

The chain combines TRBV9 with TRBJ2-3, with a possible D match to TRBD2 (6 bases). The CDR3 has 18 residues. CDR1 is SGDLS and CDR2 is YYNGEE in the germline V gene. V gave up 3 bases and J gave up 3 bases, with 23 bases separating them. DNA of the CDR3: TGTGCCAGCAGCGAGGGGTTGGGGGGAATGCATTGGACAGATACGCAGTATTTT. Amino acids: CASSEGLGGMHWTDTQYF.

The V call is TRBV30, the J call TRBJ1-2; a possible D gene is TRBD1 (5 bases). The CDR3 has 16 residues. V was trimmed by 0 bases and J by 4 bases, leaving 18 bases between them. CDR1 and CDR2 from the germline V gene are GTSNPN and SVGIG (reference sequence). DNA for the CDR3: TGTGCCTGGAGTGTAGTAAGGGGCGCAGATCCCTATGGCTACACCTTC. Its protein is CAWSVVRGADPYGYTF.

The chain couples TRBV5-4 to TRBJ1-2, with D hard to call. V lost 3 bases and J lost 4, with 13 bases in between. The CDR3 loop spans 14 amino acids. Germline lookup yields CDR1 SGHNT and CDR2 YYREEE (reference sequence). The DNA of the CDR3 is TGTGCCAGCAGCTACCAAGGGTTACGCTATGGCTACACCTTC. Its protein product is CASSYQGLRYGYTF.